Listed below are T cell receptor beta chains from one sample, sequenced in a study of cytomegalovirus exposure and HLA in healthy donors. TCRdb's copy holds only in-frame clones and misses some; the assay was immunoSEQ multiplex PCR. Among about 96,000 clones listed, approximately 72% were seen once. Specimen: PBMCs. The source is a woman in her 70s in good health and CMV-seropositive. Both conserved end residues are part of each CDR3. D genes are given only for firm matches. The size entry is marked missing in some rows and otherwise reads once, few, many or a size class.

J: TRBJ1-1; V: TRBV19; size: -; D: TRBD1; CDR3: CASRHRGMNTEAFF; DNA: TGTGCCAGTAGGCACAGGGGAATGAACACTGAAGCTTTCTTT
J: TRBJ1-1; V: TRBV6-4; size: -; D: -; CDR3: CASSDSTAGRTEAFF; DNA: TGTGCCAGCAGTGACTCGACTGCGGGGAGAACTGAAGCTTTCTTT
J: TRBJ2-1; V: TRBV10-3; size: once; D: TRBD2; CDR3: CAISQREGRNEQFF; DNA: TGTGCCATCAGCCAGCGGGAGGGTCGAAATGAGCAGTTCTTC
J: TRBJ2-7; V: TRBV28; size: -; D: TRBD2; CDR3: CASSPGGRPYEQYF; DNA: TGTGCCAGCAGTCCCGGGGGGAGACCCTACGAGCAGTACTTC
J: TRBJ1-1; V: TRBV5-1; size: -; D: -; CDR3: CASSLLLAENTEAFF; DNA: TGCGCCAGCAGCTTGCTGTTGGCGGAGAACACTGAAGCTTTCTTT
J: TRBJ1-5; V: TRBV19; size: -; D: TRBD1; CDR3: CASKPGQGEQPQHF; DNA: TGTGCCAGTAAACCGGGACAGGGAGAACAGCCCCAGCATTTT
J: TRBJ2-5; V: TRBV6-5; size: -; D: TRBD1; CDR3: CASSYEDRGRETQYF; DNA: TGTGCCAGCAGTTACGAGGACAGGGGGCGAGAGACCCAGTACTTC
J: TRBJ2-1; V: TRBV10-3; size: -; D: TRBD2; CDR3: CAISALSAAGGRNEQFF; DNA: TGTGCCATCAGTGCCCTTTCGGCAGCGGGGGGGCGGAATGAGCAGTTCTTC
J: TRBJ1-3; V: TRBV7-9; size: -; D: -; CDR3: CASREGYGNTIYF; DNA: TGTGCCAGCAGGGAGGGCTACGGAAACACCATATATTTT
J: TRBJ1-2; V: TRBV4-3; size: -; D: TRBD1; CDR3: CASGTGQGRYGYTF; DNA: TGCGCCAGCGGGACGGGACAGGGGCGTTATGGCTACACCTTC
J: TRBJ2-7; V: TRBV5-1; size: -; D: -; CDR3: CASSLVPAGNRGGEQYF; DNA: TGCGCCAGCAGCTTGGTCCCGGCGGGGAATAGAGGTGGCGAGCAGTACTTC
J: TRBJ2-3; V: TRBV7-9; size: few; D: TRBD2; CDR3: CSSSLEQGGRDTQYF; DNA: TGTTCCAGCAGCTTAGAGCAGGGCGGGAGGGATACGCAGTATTTT
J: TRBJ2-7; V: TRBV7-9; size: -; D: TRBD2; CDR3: CASRGASGGARISEQYF; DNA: TGTGCCAGCAGGGGGGCTAGCGGGGGGGCCAGAATATCCGAGCAGTACTTC
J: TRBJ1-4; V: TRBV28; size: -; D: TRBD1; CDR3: CASSPGTARLIGKLFF; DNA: TGTGCCAGCAGTCCAGGGACAGCACGTCTTATTGGAAAACTGTTTTTT
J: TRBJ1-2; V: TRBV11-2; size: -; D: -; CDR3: CASSVGGASLGYGYTF; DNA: TGTGCCAGCAGCGTAGGTGGGGCCAGTCTGGGCTATGGCTACACCTTC
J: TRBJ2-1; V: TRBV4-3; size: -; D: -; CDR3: CASSQESGSNEQFF; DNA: TGCGCCAGCAGCCAAGAGTCAGGGTCCAATGAGCAGTTCTTC
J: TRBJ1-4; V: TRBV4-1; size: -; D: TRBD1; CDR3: CASSQPTGGALMRKLFF; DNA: TGCGCCAGCAGCCAGCCCACAGGGGGCGCGTTGATGCGAAAACTGTTTTTT
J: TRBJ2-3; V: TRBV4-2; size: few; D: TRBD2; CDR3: CASSQEGSGRGTDTQYF; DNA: TGTGCCAGCAGCCAAGAAGGGAGCGGGAGGGGCACAGATACGCAGTATTTT
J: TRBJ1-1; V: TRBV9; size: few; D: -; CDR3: CASSITGQNTEAFF; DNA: TGTGCCAGCAGCATAACAGGACAGAACACTGAAGCTTTCTTT
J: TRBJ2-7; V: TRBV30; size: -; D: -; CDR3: CAWSVGGPKSYEQYF; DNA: TGTGCCTGGAGTGTGGGCGGGCCTAAATCCTACGAGCAGTACTTC
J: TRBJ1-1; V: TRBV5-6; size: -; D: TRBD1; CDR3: CASSWDRARTEAFF; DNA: TGTGCCAGCAGCTGGGACAGGGCGAGGACTGAAGCTTTCTTT
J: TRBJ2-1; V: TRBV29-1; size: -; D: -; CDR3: CSVEEGTLSSYNEQFF; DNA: TGCAGCGTTGAAGAGGGGACACTAAGCTCCTACAATGAGCAGTTCTTC
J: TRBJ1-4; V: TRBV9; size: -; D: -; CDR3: CASSVAPGMNEKLFF; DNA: TGTGCCAGCAGCGTAGCCCCAGGGATGAATGAAAAACTGTTTTTT
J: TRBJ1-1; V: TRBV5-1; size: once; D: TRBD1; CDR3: CASSSMTGASTEAFF; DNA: TGCGCCAGCAGCTCGATGACAGGGGCATCAACTGAAGCTTTCTTT
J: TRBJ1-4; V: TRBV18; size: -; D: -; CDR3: CASSPRRATNEKLFF; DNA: TGTGCCAGCTCACCACGACGGGCAACTAATGAAAAACTGTTTTTT
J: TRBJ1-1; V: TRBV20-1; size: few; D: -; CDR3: CSARGLSEAFF; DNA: TGCAGTGCTAGAGGATTGAGTGAAGCTTTCTTT
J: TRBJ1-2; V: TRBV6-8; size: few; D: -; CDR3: CASSYLARQDDYGYTF; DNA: TGTGCCAGCAGTTACCTCGCCAGACAGGATGACTATGGCTACACCTTC
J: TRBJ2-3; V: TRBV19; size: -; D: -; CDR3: CASSIPQTDTQYF; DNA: TGTGCCAGTAGTATCCCCCAGACAGATACGCAGTATTTT
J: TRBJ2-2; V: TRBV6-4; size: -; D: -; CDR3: CASSDDPPGTGELFF; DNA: TGTGCCAGCAGTGACGACCCCCCGGGTACCGGGGAGCTGTTTTTT
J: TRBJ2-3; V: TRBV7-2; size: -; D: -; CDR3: CASSWLATSTDTQYF; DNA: TGTGCCAGCAGCTGGCTAGCGACTAGCACAGATACGCAGTATTTT
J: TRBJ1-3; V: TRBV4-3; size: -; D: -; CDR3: CASSPDTSGNTIYF; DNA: TGCGCCAGCAGCCCGGACACCTCTGGAAACACCATATATTTT